Shown below are 4 T cell receptor beta chains from a single sample sequenced in a study of T cells in Graves' hyperthyroidism and ophthalmopathy. It was RNA transcripts that yielded the amplified TCR beta CDR3 regions. RT-PCR in the first round (using the HTBI primer set) targeted the TCR CDR3. TCRdb analysed the multiplex PCR reads with MiXCR anew, one entry per CDR3 protein. The sample carries 370,000 or so distinct CDR3 sequences, 13% recorded once. The specimen sequenced was blood. The receptors come from a man aged 25 to 40 with Graves' hyperthyroidism that later progressed to Graves' ophthalmopathy.

This clonotype was counted a few times. The V call is TRBV11-2, the J call TRBJ2-7; D might be TRBD1 or TRBD2, each matching 5 bases. CDR1 and CDR2 from the germline V gene are SGHAT and FQNNGV. V was cut by 5 bases and J by 3 bases, with 11 bases left in between. CDR3 length: 13 residues. CDR3 sequence reads: CASSHGADYEQYF. In DNA, the CDR3 is TGTGCCAGCAGCCACGGGGCAGACTACGAGCAGTACTTC.

Many counts were recorded for this clonotype. The chain couples TRBV12-3 or TRBV12-4 to TRBJ1-1; a possible D gene is TRBD1 (6 bases). CDR3 length: 15 residues. V was clipped by 9 bases and J by 2 bases, with 19 bases between them. For the CDR3, the DNA is TGTGCCAGTAGCCTCTGGGGGACATCTAACACTGAAGCTTTCTTT. As protein: CASSLWGTSNTEAFF.

This clonotype appeared many times. This rearrangement joins TRBV7-9 to TRBJ2-7; D ambiguous. Trimming removed 6 bases from V and 0 bases from J, with 9 bases in between. Germline lookup yields CDR1 SEHNR and CDR2 FQNEAQ (reference sequence). The CDR3 has 13 amino acids. CDR3 bases: TGTGCCAGCAGGGCCGTGAGCTCCTACGAGCAGTACTTC. It encodes CASRAVSSYEQYF.

The chain joins TRBV28 to TRBJ2-1; D is ambiguous. V lost 7 bases to trimming and J lost 6 bases, with 13 bases between them. Germline CDR1 is MDHEN and CDR2 is SYDVKM. The CDR3 is made up of 13 amino acids. CDR3 protein: CASTVYVGNEQFF. Written as DNA, the CDR3 is TGTGCCAGCACCGTCTATGTAGGCAATGAGCAGTTCTTC.